The 14 T cell receptor beta chains listed next were all sequenced from one sample in a study of blood T cell repertoires in COVID-19. Libraries were prepared by immunoSEQ multiplex PCR; TCRdb keeps only in-frame clonotypes and omits some of them. Of nearly 80,000 clones detected, 80% to 85% appear once; the ten largest clones hold roughly 4%. Input material: peripheral blood. All receptors derive from a man aged 50-59 years with acute or convalescent COVID-19.

The V gene is TRBV19, the J gene TRBJ1-4; TRBD1 matches at 8 bases. The CDR3 covers 15 residues. V shed 7 bases, J shed 0 bases, and the junction held 4 bases outside the gene matches. The germline V gene encodes CDR1 LNHDA and CDR2 SQIVND (reference sequence). Here the CDR3 reads CASTGQAATNEKLFF. CDR3 DNA: TGTGCCAGTACGGGACAGGCCGCAACTAATGAAAAACTGTTTTTT.

The chain carries TRBV5-6 and TRBJ2-1, with TRBD2 matching over 13 bases. Germline CDR1 and CDR2: SGHDT and YYEEEE. The V and J ends lost 3 bases and 8 bases, in that order; junction bases with no gene match: 8. This CDR3 comprises 16 residues. The CDR3 protein is CASSSRTSGSWHEQFF. Here the CDR3 DNA reads TGTGCCAGCAGCTCGAGGACTAGCGGGAGTTGGCATGAGCAGTTCTTC.

This sequence joins TRBV30 and TRBJ2-2, with D hard to call. This CDR3 has 13 residues. The germline CDR1 and CDR2 sequences are GTSNPN and SVGIG (reference sequence). Trimming took off 0 bases at V and 7 bases at J, with 9 bases between the two ends. The DNA of the CDR3 is TGTGCCTGGAGTGTACATCGTGGCGGGGAGCTGTTTTTT. It specifies CAWSVHRGGELFF.

The sample holds a few counts of this clone. The V call is TRBV7-9, the J call TRBJ1-1; 8 bases are shared with TRBD1. V lost 5 bases, J lost 5 bases, and 4 bases stayed unmatched. The CDR3 consists of 13 residues. Germline V gene data show CDR1 as SEHNR and CDR2 as FQNEAQ (reference sequence). CDR3 amino acids: CASSEQGGTEAFF. The CDR3 bases are TGTGCCAGCAGCGAACAGGGGGGAACTGAAGCTTTCTTT. Drawing the rest from reference TRBV7-9 and TRBJ1-1, the complete variable domain is DTGVSQNPRHKITKRGQNVTFRCDPISEHNRLYWYRQTLGQGPEFLTYFQNEAQLEKSRLLSDRFSAERPKGSFSTLEIQRTEQGDSAMYLCASSEQGGTEAFFGQGTRLTVV.

The chain recombines TRBV5-1 with TRBJ1-2, with D unclear. This CDR3 is 13 amino acids long. V lost 4 bases, J lost 7 bases, and 14 bases lay in between. Per the germline V gene, CDR1 is SGHRS and CDR2 is YFSETQ. The CDR3 nucleotides read TGCGCCAGCAGCGAACCTCATGTCGGTGGCTACACCTTC. As protein: CASSEPHVGGYTF.

This rearrangement joins TRBV29-1 to TRBJ2-1; TRBD2 matches 10 bases. Trimming removed 4 bases from V and 8 bases from J; junction bases left unmatched: 5. The germline gives CDR1 SQVTM, CDR2 ANQGSEA. This CDR3 is 13 amino acids long. The CDR3 region has the DNA TGCAGCGTTGGACTAGCGGGTCCCTATGAGCAGTTCTTC. Amino acid sequence: CSVGLAGPYEQFF.

The V gene is TRBV2, the J gene TRBJ2-1, with 9 bases aligning to TRBD2. This CDR3 has 17 amino acids. CDR1 is SNHLY and CDR2 is FYNNEI in the germline V gene. V shed 6 bases and J 10 bases; nucleotides not matched to a gene: 19. The CDR3 loop reads CASSERPFGGRAGEQFF. Here the CDR3 DNA reads TGTGCCAGCAGCGAAAGACCTTTTGGCGGGAGGGCCGGGGAGCAGTTCTTC.

V and J are TRBV19 and TRBJ1-1; D gene unclear. The CDR3 is made up of 14 amino acids. CDR1 is LNHDA and CDR2 is SQIVND in the germline V gene (reference sequence). V was clipped by 7 bases and J by 1 base, with 13 bases between them. The CDR3: CASNGFFSNTEAFF. The CDR3 region has the DNA TGTGCCAGTAACGGGTTCTTTTCGAACACTGAAGCTTTCTTT. The full variable domain, completed using reference TRBV19 and TRBJ1-1, is DGGITQSPKYLFRKEGQNVTLSCEQNLNHDAMYWYRQDPGQGLRLIYYSQIVNDFQKGDIAEGYSVSREKKESFPLTVTSAQKNPTAFYLCASNGFFSNTEAFFGQGTRLTVV.

The rearrangement uses TRBV28 and TRBJ1-4, with D hard to call. This CDR3 has 14 residues. CDR1 is MDHEN, CDR2 SYDVKM, per germline. V dropped 6 bases and J dropped 8 bases, with 16 bases sitting between them. The CDR3 loop is CASSLQQVGEKLFF. CDR3 in DNA: TGTGCCAGCAGCTTACAGCAGGTTGGAGAAAAACTGTTTTTT.

This chain uses TRBV11-2 with TRBJ2-1; TRBD1 matches at 12 bases. Trimming cost V 3 bases and J 7 bases; bases outside gene matches: 4. CDR3 size: 15 residues. The germline V gene encodes CDR1 SGHAT and CDR2 FQNNGV. The CDR3, as DNA: TGTGCCAGCAGCTTGGGGACAGGGGGCTTAAATGAGCAGTTCTTC. This translates into CASSLGTGGLNEQFF. Based on the CDR3 plus reference TRBV11-2 and TRBJ2-1, the full variable domain is EAGVAQSPRYKIIEKRQSVAFWCNPISGHATLYWYQQILGQGPKLLIQFQNNGVVDDSQLPKDRFSAERLKGVDSTLKIQPAKLEDSAVYLCASSLGTGGLNEQFFGPGTRLTVL.

This clone was detected only once. The CDR3 reads CASRFDRTPNQPQHF. Here the CDR3 DNA reads TGTGCCAGCAGGTTCGACAGGACCCCAAATCAGCCCCAGCATTTT. This sequence joins TRBV2 and TRBJ1-5; TRBD1 might be the D (6 bases). Germline loops: CDR1 SNHLY, CDR2 FYNNEI. Trimming removed 6 bases at V and 4 bases at J, with 16 bases between. CDR3 length equals 15 residues.

The chain employs TRBV11-3 and TRBJ2-5, with TRBD2 identical over 7 bases. Losses at the gene ends were 5 bases for V and 5 bases for J; bases not matched to a gene: 11. This CDR3 region has 15 residues. Looked up from germline, CDR1 is SGHNT and CDR2 is YENEEA. CDR3 sequence (DNA): TGTGCCAGCAGCCTGAGCGGTAGCGGGTGGGAGACCCAGTACTTC. It encodes CASSLSGSGWETQYF.

The chain couples TRBV4-3 to TRBJ2-3; no reliable D call. The CDR3 has 12 residues. The ends were cut back, 2 bases at V and 6 bases at J, with 6 bases in the middle. The germline gives CDR1 LGHNA, CDR2 YSLEER. The DNA of the CDR3 is TGCGCCAGCAGCCAAACTATGGATACGCAGTATTTT. It specifies CASSQTMDTQYF.

The chain employs TRBV27 and TRBJ1-6; 8 bases align to TRBD1. Germline V gene lookup returns CDR1 MNHEY and CDR2 SMNVEV (reference sequence). After removal of 4 bases from V and 0 bases from J, the junction contained 17 bases not matched to a gene. This CDR3 spans 21 amino acids. The CDR3 nucleotides are TGTGCCAGCAGTTCCCGTGTATTAGGACAGGGCGAAAGCTCCTATAATTCACCCCTCCACTTT. Amino acid sequence: CASSSRVLGQGESSYNSPLHF.